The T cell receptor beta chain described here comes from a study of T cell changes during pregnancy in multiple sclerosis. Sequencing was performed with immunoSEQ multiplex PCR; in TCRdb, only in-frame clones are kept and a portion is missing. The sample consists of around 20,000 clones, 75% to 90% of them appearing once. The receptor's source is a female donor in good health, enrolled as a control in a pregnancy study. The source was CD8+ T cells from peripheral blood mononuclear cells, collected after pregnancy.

For the CDR3, the DNA is TGCGCCAGCAGCCACATACAGGGAACCACTGAAGCTTTCTTT. It encodes CASSHIQGTTEAFF. This chain uses TRBV4-3 with TRBJ1-1; maybe TRBD1 (6 bases). Deletions cut 3 bases from V and 4 bases from J, with 12 bases between. Germline V lookup: CDR1 LGHNA, CDR2 YSLEER. The CDR3 runs 14 residues.